These 14 T cell receptor beta chains were all obtained from the same sample, sequenced in a study of blood T cell repertoires in COVID-19. Assay: immunoSEQ multiplex PCR; the TCRdb copy retains only in-frame clones and omits some. The data contain tens of thousands of clones, roughly 90% of them singletons. Material for sequencing was peripheral blood. These receptors were collected from an elderly man with acute or convalescent COVID-19.

The chain combines TRBV27 with TRBJ1-2; tentatively, D is TRBD1 (6 bases). V lost 4 bases and J lost 6, with 15 bases in between. The CDR3 contains 14 residues. In germline, CDR1 is MNHEY, CDR2 SMNVEV (reference sequence). In DNA, the CDR3 is TGTGCCAGCAGTTCGGCTACAGGGTATCATGGCTACACCTTC. It yields the protein CASSSATGYHGYTF.

The rearrangement links TRBV10-1 to TRBJ2-7, with 10 positions matching TRBD1. Germline CDR1 reads WNHNN; CDR2 reads SYGVQD (reference sequence). CDR3 length: 15 residues. V was pared by 6 bases and J by 2 bases, with 7 bases of the junction left unmatched. The CDR3 reads CASSRGQGFPYEQYF. In DNA form, the CDR3 reads TGCGCCAGCAGCCGGGGACAGGGGTTTCCCTACGAGCAGTACTTC.

This chain connects TRBV27 to TRBJ2-7; D is possibly TRBD2 (5 bases). There are 14 residues in the CDR3. The germline V gene has CDR1 MNHEY and CDR2 SMNVEV (reference sequence). Trimming took off 6 bases at V and 5 bases at J, with 17 bases between the two ends. CDR3 residues: CASRPGGLGNEQYF. DNA of the CDR3: TGTGCCAGCAGACCAGGAGGTTTGGGAAACGAGCAGTACTTC.

DNA of the CDR3: TGTGCCATCAGTGACTCGGGACAGGGGATTGAAAAACTGTTTTTT. Translating it yields CAISDSGQGIEKLFF. V is TRBV10-3 and J is TRBJ1-4; 10 nucleotides align to TRBD1. Germline trimming cut 3 bases from V and 7 bases from J; bases unmatched to any gene: 5. The CDR3 has 15 residues. Germline V gene sequence: CDR1 ENHRY, CDR2 SYGVKD.

This chain uses TRBV11-2 with TRBJ2-6; D possibly corresponds to TRBD1 (6 bases). This CDR3 spans 18 amino acids. CDR1 and CDR2 (germline): SGHAT, FQNNGV. With 9 bases removed from V and 1 base from J, the gap between germline ends came to 22 bases. CDR3 in DNA: TGTGCCAGTGCAAAACCGGGACACTCACCTTCTGGGGCCAACGTCCTGACTTTC. Amino acid sequence: CASAKPGHSPSGANVLTF.

V is TRBV29-1 and J is TRBJ1-4; D unresolved. The V end was cut by 2 bases, the J end by 1 base, with 5 bases between. The CDR3 extends over 13 amino acids. From germline, CDR1 is SQVTM and CDR2 ANQGSEA. DNA for the CDR3: TGCAGCGTTGAACTCGGAACTAATGAAAAACTGTTTTTT. Translating gives CSVELGTNEKLFF.

The chain recombines TRBV11-2 with TRBJ1-5; D unresolved. The germline V and J ends were trimmed by 0 bases and 3 bases, with 3 bases remaining between them. This CDR3 contains 13 residues. In germline, CDR1 is SGHAT, CDR2 FQNNGV. The CDR3 reads CASSLDLNQPQHF. CDR3 nucleotides: TGTGCCAGCAGCTTAGATCTCAATCAGCCCCAGCATTTT.

This rearrangement joins TRBV7-2 to TRBJ1-5; possibly TRBD1 for D (5 bases). CDR3 length equals 15 residues. The V gene's germline CDR1 is SGHTA and CDR2 FQGNSA. Between the trimmed V and J ends, which lost 1 base and 4 bases, there was a span of 11 bases. This chain's CDR3 is CASSLGGLINQPQHF. DNA for the CDR3: TGTGCCAGCAGCTTAGGGGGCCTCATAAATCAGCCCCAGCATTTT. The full variable domain, with the rest looked up from reference TRBV7-2 and TRBJ1-5, is GAGVSQSPSNKVTEKGKDVELRCDPISGHTALYWYRQSLGQGLEFLIYFQGNSAPDKSGLPSDRFSAERTGGSVSTLTIQRTQQEDSAVYLCASSLGGLINQPQHFGDGTRLSIL.

This chain uses TRBV6-5 with TRBJ1-6, with a tentative D call TRBD1 (5 bases). The V and J ends lost 2 bases and 6 bases respectively, with 8 bases between them. CDR3 length equals 14 residues. CDR1 and CDR2 from the germline V gene are MNHEY and SVGAGI. The CDR3 DNA reads as TGTGCCAGCAGTTACGGGGGGTCTAATTCACCCCTCCACTTT. It codes for CASSYGGSNSPLHF.

The chain has TRBV19 and TRBJ1-2, with D possibly matching TRBD1 (5 bases). V was cut by 0 bases and J by 8 bases, with 13 bases left in between. The CDR3 is 14 amino acids. Germline values: CDR1 LNHDA, CDR2 SQIVND (reference sequence). CDR3 DNA sequence: TGTGCCAGTAGTATAGATCTAAGGGGCAGAGGCTACACCTTC. This encodes CASSIDLRGRGYTF.

The CDR3, as DNA: TGTGCCAGCTCGTGGGGGGATAAAGACACTGAAGCTTTCTTT. Protein product: CASSWGDKDTEAFF. The chain has TRBV18 and TRBJ1-1, with a tentative D call TRBD1 (5 bases). Trimming took off 6 bases at V and 3 bases at J, with 14 bases between the two ends. From germline, CDR1 is KGHSH and CDR2 LQKENI. The CDR3 is 14 amino acids.

On this clone itself: A junction end diverges from the germline sequence, so it may reflect a read error. In DNA form, the CDR3 reads TGTGCCACCAGCGGAGACTCGAATGAAAAACTGTTTTTT. Its translation is CATSGDSNEKLFF. The chain carries TRBV15 and TRBJ1-4; D remains unclear. Germline CDR1 is LNHNV and CDR2 is YYDKDF (reference sequence). The CDR3 length is 13 residues.

This clone was seen once. The V gene is TRBV6-4, the J gene TRBJ2-7; TRBD1 is a possible D gene (6 bases). The ends were cut back, 3 bases at V and 3 bases at J, with 9 bases in the middle. From germline, CDR1 is MRHNA and CDR2 SNTAGT. The CDR3 is 13 amino acids. CDR3 in DNA: TGTGCCAGCAGTGAGACAGGAGTCTACGAGCAGTACTTC. Amino acid sequence: CASSETGVYEQYF.

The J gene is TRBJ1-1, the V gene TRBV5-1; TRBD1 is a possible D gene (6 bases). Germline assignment: CDR1 SGHRS and CDR2 YFSETQ. CDR3 size: 14 residues. V was cut by 4 bases and J by 8 bases, with 18 bases left in between. The CDR3 region is CASSQGSVAMEAFF. The DNA of the CDR3 is TGCGCCAGCAGCCAGGGGAGTGTGGCTATGGAAGCTTTCTTT.